This TCR beta chain emerged from a study of blood T cell repertoires in COVID-19. CDR1 and CDR2 (germline): MNHNS, SASEGT. The CDR3 totals 16 residues. V was cut by 3 bases and J by 2 bases, with 16 bases left in between. The data were produced by immunoSEQ multiplex PCR, yet TCRdb's version contains in-frame clones alone and is incomplete. The sample lists 86,000 or so clones, 91% seen once, with 1.9% in the top ten. The TCR comes from a woman between 50 and 59 years old in a cohort sampled during active COVID-19. The specimen sequenced was peripheral blood. This chain connects TRBV6-1 to TRBJ1-1; maybe TRBD1 (5 bases). CDR3 DNA sequence: TGTGCCAGCAGTGACCCGCTACAGGTGGGAAACACTGAAGCTTTCTTT. Amino acid sequence: CASSDPLQVGNTEAFF.